Listed below are T cell receptor beta chains from one sample, sequenced in a study of blood T cell repertoires in COVID-19. The protocol was immunoSEQ multiplex PCR, while the TCRdb copy is restricted to in-frame clones and leaves out a portion. The sample holds tens of thousands of clones; 75% to 90% are singletons and the top ten take roughly 1.5%. Source material: peripheral blood. The receptors shown here come from a human donor with active COVID-19. The donor label of this sample is uncertain. Both conserved end residues are part of each CDR3.

>TRBV10-1
CASSDGGAGDTQYF
>TRBV18
CASSPISGGSTDTQYF
>TRBV7-9
CASSYINEQFF
>TRBV18
CASSPRQGTNTEAFF
>TRBV5-4
CASSYYSGGAYEQYF
>TRBV27
CASSLGAGNTEAFF
>TRBV19
CASSPANYGYTF
>TRBV5-1
CASSSRTDLAKNIQYF
>TRBV25-1
CASSELVDQPQHF
>TRBV16
CASSQSWDRGPYNEQFF
>TRBV5-4
CASSLVPGETQYF
>TRBV27
CASSLFMGQFNSPLHF
>TRBV30
CAWSKAGARRTDTQYF
>TRBV6-1
CASSESPPGLAHMEQYF
>TRBV24-1
CATSDSPGGGVPWSTGELFF
>TRBV2
CASSGQGADTGELFF
>TRBV7-2
CASSLASGVMDTQYF
>TRBV6-6
CASRPPGQGTSYEQYF
>TRBV7-9
CASSPGTGYYEQYF
>TRBV12-3/TRBV12-4
CASMTGGYNEQFF
>TRBV4-2
CASSQDRERYGYTF
>TRBV29-1
CSVAGTGSYNEQFF
>TRBV9
CASSVATTSGATSGGNTEAFF
>TRBV6-2/TRBV6-3
CASSYSIDRGTSYEQYF
>TRBV5-1
CASSSRQGLTGNTIYF
>TRBV4-1
CASSQDVPRGNTEAFF
>TRBV14
CASSQEQGYTEAFF
>TRBV5-1
CASSLTLAGELFF
>TRBV18
CASSSGGGANTEAFF
>TRBV28
CASSSAGESQETQYF
>TRBV6-2/TRBV6-3
CASSLDRRAYSGYTF
>TRBV5-4
CASSLDSPYEQYF
>TRBV6-5
CASSSGGAYTDTQYF
>TRBV10-3
CAISESESEKLFF
>TRBV7-9
CATSGAGNEQFF
>TRBV19
CASREGTGLGYGYTF
>TRBV6-1
CASSESRTGVYGYTF
>TRBV3-1/TRBV3-2
CASSSVSGGGKNIQYF
>TRBV20-1
CSARLDTQYF
>TRBV7-9
CASSRDRGRGEQYF
>TRBV29-1
CSGGTGIGEQYF
>TRBV21-1
CASSIGRGQGTGELFF
>TRBV19
CATSGTGLAGELFF
>TRBV4-2
CASSQAPSGGDNEQFF
>TRBV4-3
CASSQGYPQGITYEQYF
>TRBV5-1
CASSLAGNTEAFF
>TRBV7-9
CASSFKPNTEAFF
>TRBV24-1
CATSDAKGQQNHNYGYTF
>TRBV2
CASRHRQGWVSDTQYF
>TRBV6-6
CASSTQTGLRSPLHF
>TRBV19
CASSSPGGQETQYF
>TRBV10-1
CASSEFTGARTYEQYF
>TRBV5-1
CASSLYMWETQYF
>TRBV21-1
CASSKVITGQYNSPLHF
>TRBV5-6
CASSLLGTVIPYEQYF